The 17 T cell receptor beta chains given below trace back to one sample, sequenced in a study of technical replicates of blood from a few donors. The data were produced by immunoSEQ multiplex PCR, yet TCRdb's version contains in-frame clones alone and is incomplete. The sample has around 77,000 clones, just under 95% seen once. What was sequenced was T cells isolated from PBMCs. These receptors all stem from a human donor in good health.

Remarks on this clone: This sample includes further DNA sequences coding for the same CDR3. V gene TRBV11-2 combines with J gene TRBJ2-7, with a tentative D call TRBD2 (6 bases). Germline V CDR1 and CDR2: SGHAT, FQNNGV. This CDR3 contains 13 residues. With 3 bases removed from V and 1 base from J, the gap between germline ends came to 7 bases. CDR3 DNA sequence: TGTGCCAGCAGCTTGGCGGGATCCTACGAGCAGTACTTC. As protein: CASSLAGSYEQYF.

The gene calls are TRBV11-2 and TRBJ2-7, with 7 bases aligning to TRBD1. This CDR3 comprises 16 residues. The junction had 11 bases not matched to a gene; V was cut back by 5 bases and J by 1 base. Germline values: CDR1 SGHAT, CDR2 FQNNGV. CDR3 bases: TGTGCCAGCAGCACCCCCGGACAGGATAAATCCTACGAGCAGTACTTC. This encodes CASSTPGQDKSYEQYF.

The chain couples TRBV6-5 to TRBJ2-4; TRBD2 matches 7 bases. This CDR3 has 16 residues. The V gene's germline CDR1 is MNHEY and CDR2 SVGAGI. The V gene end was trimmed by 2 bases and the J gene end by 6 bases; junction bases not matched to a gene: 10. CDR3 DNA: TGTGCCAGCAGTTACGCCAGCGGGATAAGCCCAAACATTCAGTACTTC. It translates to CASSYASGISPNIQYF.

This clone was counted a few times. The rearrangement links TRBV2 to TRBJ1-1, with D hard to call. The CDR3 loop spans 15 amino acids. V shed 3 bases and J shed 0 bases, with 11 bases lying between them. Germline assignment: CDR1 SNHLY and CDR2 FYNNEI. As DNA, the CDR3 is TGTGCCAGCAGTGAGTATAGTAGTTTGAACACTGAAGCTTTCTTT. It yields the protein CASSEYSSLNTEAFF.

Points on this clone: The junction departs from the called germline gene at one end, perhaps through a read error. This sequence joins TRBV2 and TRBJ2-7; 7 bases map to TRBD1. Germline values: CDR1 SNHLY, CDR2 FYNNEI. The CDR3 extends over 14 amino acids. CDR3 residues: CASGETGDYYEQYF. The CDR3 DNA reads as TGTGCCAGCGGTGAAACAGGGGATTACTACGAGCAGTACTTC.

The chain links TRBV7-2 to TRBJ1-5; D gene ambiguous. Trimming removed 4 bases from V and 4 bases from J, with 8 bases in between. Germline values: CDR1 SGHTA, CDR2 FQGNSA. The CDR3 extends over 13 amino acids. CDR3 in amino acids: CASSSLVNQPQHF. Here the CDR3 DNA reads TGTGCCAGCAGCTCCCTCGTGAATCAGCCCCAGCATTTT.

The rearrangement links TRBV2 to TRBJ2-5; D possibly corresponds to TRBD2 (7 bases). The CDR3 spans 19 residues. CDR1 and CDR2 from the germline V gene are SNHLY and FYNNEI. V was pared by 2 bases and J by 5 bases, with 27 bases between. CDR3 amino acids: CASSEWVQGGGSSAETQYF. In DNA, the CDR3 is TGTGCCAGCAGTGAATGGGTACAGGGTGGCGGGAGCTCAGCGGAGACCCAGTACTTC.

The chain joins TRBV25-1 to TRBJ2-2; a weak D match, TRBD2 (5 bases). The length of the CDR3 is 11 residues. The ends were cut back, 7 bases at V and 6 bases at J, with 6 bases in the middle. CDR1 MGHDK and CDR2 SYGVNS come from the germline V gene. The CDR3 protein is CASTGSGELFF. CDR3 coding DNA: TGTGCCAGCACGGGGTCCGGGGAGCTGTTTTTT.

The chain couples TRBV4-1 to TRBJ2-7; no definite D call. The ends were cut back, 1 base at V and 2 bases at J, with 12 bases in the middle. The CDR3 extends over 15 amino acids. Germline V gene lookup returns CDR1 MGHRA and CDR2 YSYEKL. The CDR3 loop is CASSQGSRVTYEQYF. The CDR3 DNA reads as TGCGCCAGCAGCCAAGGAAGCCGGGTAACCTACGAGCAGTACTTC.

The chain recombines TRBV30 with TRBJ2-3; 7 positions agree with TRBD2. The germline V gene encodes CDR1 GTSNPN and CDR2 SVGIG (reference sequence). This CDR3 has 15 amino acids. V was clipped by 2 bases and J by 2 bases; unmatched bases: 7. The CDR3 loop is CAWSTLAKFTDTQYF. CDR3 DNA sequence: TGTGCCTGGAGTACACTAGCGAAATTCACAGATACGCAGTATTTT. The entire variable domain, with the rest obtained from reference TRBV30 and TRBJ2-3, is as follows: SQTIHQWPATLVQPVGSPLSLECTVEGTSNPNLYWYRQAAGRGLQLLFYSVGIGQISSEVPQNLSASRPQDRQFILSSKKLLLSDSGFYLCAWSTLAKFTDTQYFGPGTRLTVL.

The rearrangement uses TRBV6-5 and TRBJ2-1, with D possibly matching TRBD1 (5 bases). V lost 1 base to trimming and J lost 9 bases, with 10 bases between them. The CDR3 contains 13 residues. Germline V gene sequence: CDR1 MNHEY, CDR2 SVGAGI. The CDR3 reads CASSYFGRGEQFF. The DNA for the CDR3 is TGTGCCAGCAGTTACTTCGGTAGGGGTGAGCAGTTCTTC.

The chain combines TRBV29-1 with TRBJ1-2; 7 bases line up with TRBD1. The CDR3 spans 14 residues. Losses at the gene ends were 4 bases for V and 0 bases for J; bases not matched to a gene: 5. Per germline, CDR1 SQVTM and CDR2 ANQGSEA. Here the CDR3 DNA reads TGCAGCGTTGTAGACGGGACAGCTAACTATGGCTACACCTTC. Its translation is CSVVDGTANYGYTF.

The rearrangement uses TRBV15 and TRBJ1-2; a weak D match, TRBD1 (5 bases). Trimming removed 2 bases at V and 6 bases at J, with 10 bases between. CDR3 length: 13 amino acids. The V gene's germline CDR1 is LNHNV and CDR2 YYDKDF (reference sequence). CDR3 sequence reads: CATSRQGFDGYTF. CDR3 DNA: TGTGCCACCAGCAGACAGGGCTTTGATGGCTACACCTTC. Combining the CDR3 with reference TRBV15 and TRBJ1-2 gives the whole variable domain DAMVIQNPRYQVTQFGKPVTLSCSQTLNHNVMYWYQQKSSQAPKLLFHYYDKDFNNEADTPDNFQSRRPNTSFCFLDIRSPGLGDTAMYLCATSRQGFDGYTFGSGTRLTVV.

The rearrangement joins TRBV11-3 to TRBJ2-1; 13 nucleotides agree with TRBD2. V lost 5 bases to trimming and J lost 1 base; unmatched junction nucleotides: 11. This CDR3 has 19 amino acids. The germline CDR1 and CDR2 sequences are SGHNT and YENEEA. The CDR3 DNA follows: TGTGCCAGCAGCGCCGGGACTAGCGGGATGGGACCATCCTACAATGAGCAGTTCTTC. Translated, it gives CASSAGTSGMGPSYNEQFF. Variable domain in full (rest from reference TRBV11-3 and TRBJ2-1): EAGVVQSPRYKIIEKKQPVAFWCNPISGHNTLYWYLQNLGQGPELLIRYENEEAVDDSQLPKDRFSAERLKGVDSTLKIQPAELGDSAVYLCASSAGTSGMGPSYNEQFFGPGTRLTVL.

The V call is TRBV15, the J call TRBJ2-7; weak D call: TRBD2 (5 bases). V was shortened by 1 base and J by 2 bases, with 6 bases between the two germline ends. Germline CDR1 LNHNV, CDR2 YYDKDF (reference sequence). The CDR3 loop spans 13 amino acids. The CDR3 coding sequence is TGTGCCACCAGCAGAGTGAGGGCCTACGAGCAGTACTTC. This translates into CATSRVRAYEQYF.

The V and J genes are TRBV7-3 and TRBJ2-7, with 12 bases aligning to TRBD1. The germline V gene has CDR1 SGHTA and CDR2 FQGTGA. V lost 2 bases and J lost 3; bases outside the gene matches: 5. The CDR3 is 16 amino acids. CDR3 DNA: TGTGCCAGCAGCTTAGGGGACAGGGGGCCCCACTACGAGCAGTACTTC. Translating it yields CASSLGDRGPHYEQYF.

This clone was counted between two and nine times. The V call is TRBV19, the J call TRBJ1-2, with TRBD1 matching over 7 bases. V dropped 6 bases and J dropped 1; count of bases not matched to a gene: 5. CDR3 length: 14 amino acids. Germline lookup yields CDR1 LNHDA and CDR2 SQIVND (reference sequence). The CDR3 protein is CASRGGQINYGYTF. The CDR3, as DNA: TGTGCCAGTAGAGGGGGACAGATTAACTATGGCTACACCTTC.